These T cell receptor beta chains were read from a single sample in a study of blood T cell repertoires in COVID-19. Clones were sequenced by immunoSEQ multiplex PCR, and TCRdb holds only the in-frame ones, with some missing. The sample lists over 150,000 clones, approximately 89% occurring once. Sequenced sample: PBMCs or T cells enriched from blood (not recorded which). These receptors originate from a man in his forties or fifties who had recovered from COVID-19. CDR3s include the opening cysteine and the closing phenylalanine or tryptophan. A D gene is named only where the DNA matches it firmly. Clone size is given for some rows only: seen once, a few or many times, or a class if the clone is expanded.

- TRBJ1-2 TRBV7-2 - CASSFYGAIYGYTF TGTGCCAGCAGCTTTTATGGAGCCATATATGGCTACACCTTC
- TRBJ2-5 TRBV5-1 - CASSLGQGGQETQYF TGCGCCAGCAGCTTAGGCCAGGGGGGCCAAGAGACCCAGTACTTC
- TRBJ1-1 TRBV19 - CASRAGGRNTEAFF TGTGCCAGTAGAGCGGGGGGGCGAAACACTGAAGCTTTCTTT
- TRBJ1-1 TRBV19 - CASSMGTKAFF TGTGCCAGTAGTATGGGGACTAAGGCTTTCTTT
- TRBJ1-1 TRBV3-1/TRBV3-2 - CASSQDLVAFF TGTGCCAGCAGCCAAGATCTTGTGGCTTTCTTT
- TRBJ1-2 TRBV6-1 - CASSEEGGYGYTF TGTGCCAGCAGTGAAGAGGGAGGATATGGCTACACCTTC
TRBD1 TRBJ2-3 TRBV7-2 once CASSPTGGTDTQYF TGTGCCAGCAGCCCGACAGGGGGCACAGATACGCAGTATTTT
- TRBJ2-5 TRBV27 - CASSLSGGVPGTQYF TGTGCCAGCAGTTTATCTGGCGGGGTGCCCGGTACCCAGTACTTC
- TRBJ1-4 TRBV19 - CASSRGVLGEKLFF TGTGCCAGTAGTAGGGGGGTTTTGGGTGAAAAACTGTTTTTT
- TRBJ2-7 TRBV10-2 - CASSTAYEQYF TGCGCCAGCAGCACAGCCTACGAGCAGTACTTC
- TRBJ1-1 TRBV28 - CASRFTGIVPEAFF TGTGCCAGCAGGTTCACAGGGATTGTCCCTGAAGCTTTCTTT
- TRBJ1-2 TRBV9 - CASSGDRNYGYTF TGTGCCAGCAGCGGCGACAGAAACTATGGCTACACCTTC
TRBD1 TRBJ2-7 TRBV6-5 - CASSLTGPYEQYF TGTGCCAGCAGTCTGACAGGGCCTTACGAGCAGTACTTC
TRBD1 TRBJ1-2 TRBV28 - CASSKQGAVSGYTF TGTGCCAGCAGCAAACAGGGGGCTGTGTCGGGCTACACCTTC
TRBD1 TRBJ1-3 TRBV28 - CASGQGAQSGNTIYF TGTGCCAGCGGACAGGGAGCACAATCTGGAAACACCATATATTTT
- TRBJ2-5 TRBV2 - CASSEQGRETQYF TGTGCCAGCAGTGAACAGGGGCGGGAGACCCAGTACTTC
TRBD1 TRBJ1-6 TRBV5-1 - CASTGSGQKNSPLHF TGCGCCAGCACGGGGTCGGGACAGAAGAATTCACCCCTCCACTTT
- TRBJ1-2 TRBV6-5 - CASSYSKGDGYTF TGTGCCAGCAGTTACTCGAAAGGGGATGGCTACACCTTC
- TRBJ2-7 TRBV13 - CASSPPEAAYEQYF TGTGCCAGCAGCCCCCCGGAAGCGGCCTACGAGCAGTACTTC
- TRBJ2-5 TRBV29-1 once CSLADSRQETQYF TGCAGCCTCGCCGACAGTAGACAAGAGACCCAGTACTTC
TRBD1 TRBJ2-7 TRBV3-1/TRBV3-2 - CASSHNRDRGREQYF TGTGCCAGCAGCCACAATAGGGACAGGGGGCGCGAGCAGTACTTC
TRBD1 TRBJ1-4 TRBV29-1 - CSVVRGDEKLFF TGCAGCGTTGTCAGGGGGGATGAAAAACTGTTTTTT
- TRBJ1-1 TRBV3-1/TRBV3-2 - CASSPESWTEAFF TGTGCCAGCAGTCCGGAGAGTTGGACTGAAGCTTTCTTT
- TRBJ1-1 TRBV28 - CASSLFNSAPDTEAFF TGTGCCAGCAGTTTATTTAACAGTGCCCCAGACACTGAAGCTTTCTTT
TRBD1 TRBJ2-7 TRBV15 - CATSRAIGQGSGEQYF TGTGCCACCAGCAGAGCGATAGGACAGGGATCAGGGGAGCAGTACTTC
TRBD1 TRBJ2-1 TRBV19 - CASSADRVVNEQFF TGTGCCAGTAGTGCAGACAGGGTCGTCAATGAGCAGTTCTTC
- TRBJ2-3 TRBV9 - CASSVGDSFNLDTQYF TGTGCCAGCAGCGTTGGGGACTCCTTCAATCTAGATACGCAGTATTTT
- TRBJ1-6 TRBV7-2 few CASSSGNSPLHF TGTGCCAGCAGCTCGGGAAATTCACCCCTCCACTTT
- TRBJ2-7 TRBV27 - CASSTGGSWQYF TGTGCCAGCAGTACAGGTGGGTCGTGGCAGTACTTC
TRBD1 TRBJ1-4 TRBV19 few CASSITTGASEKLFF TGTGCCAGTAGTATCACCACAGGGGCATCGGAAAAACTGTTTTTT
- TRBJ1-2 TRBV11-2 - CASSPYPYGDYTF TGTGCCAGCAGCCCCTACCCTTACGGGGACTACACCTTC
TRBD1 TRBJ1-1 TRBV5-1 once CASSSDRGGTEAFF TGCGCCAGCAGCTCGGACAGGGGAGGAACTGAAGCTTTCTTT